This T cell receptor (beta chain) originates from a study of blood T cell repertoires in COVID-19. Study-level background: PBMCs, B-cell-depleted T cells, or T cells were the source of the cDNA or gDNA that made up the material.

Clones were sequenced by immunoSEQ multiplex PCR, and TCRdb holds only the in-frame ones, with some missing. The data contain over 150,000 clones, roughly 80% of them singletons. V dropped 5 bases and J dropped 4 bases, with 11 bases sitting between them. Germline CDR1 SGHVS, CDR2 FNYEAQ. This CDR3 spans 13 amino acids. Sequenced sample: peripheral blood. The clonotype was recovered from a woman aged 60-75 years with COVID-19, enrolled during active disease. The rearrangement uses TRBV7-6 and TRBJ1-2, with D hard to call. The CDR3 region is CASSPQEGYGYTF. CDR3 coding DNA: TGTGCCAGCAGCCCCCAAGAGGGCTATGGCTACACCTTC.